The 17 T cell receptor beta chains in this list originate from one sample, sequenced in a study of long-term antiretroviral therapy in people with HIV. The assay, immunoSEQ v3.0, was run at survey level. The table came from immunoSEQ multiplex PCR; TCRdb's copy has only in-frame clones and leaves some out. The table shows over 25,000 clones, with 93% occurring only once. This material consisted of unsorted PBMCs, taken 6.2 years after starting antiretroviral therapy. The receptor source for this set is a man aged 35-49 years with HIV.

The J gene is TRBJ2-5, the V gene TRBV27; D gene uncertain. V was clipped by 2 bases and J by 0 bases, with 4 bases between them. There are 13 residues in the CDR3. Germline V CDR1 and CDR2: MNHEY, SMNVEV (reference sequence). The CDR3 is CASSLRYQETQYF. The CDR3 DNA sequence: TGTGCCAGCAGTTTAAGGTACCAAGAGACCCAGTACTTC.

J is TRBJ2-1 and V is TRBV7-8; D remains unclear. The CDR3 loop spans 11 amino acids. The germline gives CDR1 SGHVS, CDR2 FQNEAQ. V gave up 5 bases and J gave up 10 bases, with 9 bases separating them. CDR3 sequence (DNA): TGTGCCAGCAGCAACAAACTGGAGCAGTTCTTC. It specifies CASSNKLEQFF.

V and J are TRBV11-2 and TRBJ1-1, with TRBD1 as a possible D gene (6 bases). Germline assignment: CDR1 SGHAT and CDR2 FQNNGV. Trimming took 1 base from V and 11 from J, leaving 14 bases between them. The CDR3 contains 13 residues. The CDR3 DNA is TGTGCCAGCAGCTTAGCCCCGCGGCAGGGGGCTTTCTTT. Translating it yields CASSLAPRQGAFF.

The CDR3 protein is CASRPGPGANYGYTF. The CDR3 DNA sequence: TGTGCCAGCAGGCCGGGGCCCGGGGCTAACTATGGCTACACCTTC. The rearrangement uses TRBV6-5 and TRBJ1-2, with D possibly matching TRBD1 (5 bases). CDR1 MNHEY and CDR2 SVGAGI come from the germline V gene. The length of the CDR3 is 15 residues. Trimming stripped 6 bases from V and 0 bases from J, with 14 bases between.

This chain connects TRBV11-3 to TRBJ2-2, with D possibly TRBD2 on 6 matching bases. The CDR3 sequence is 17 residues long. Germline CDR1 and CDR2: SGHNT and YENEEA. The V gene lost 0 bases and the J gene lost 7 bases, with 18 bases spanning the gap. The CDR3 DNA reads TGTGCCAGCAGCTTAGATAGTGCCGGGACTGCTCACGGGGAGCTGTTTTTT. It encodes CASSLDSAGTAHGELFF.

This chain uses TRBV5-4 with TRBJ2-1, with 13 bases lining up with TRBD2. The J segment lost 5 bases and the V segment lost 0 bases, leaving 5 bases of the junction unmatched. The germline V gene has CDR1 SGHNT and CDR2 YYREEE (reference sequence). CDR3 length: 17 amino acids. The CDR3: CASSLGTSGGLDNEQFF. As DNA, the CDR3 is TGTGCCAGCAGCTTGGGGACTAGCGGGGGATTGGACAATGAGCAGTTCTTC.

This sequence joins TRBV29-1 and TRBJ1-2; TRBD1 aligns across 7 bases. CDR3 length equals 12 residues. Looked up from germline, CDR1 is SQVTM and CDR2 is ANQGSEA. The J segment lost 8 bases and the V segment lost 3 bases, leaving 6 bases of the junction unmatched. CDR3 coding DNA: TGCAGCGTTGAGGTAGGGGGCGACGGCTACACCTTC. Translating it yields CSVEVGGDGYTF.

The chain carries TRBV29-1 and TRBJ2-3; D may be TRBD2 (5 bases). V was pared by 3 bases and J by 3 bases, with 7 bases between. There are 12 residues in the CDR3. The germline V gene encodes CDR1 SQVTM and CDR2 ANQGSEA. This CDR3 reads CSVDEGTDTQYF. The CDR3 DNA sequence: TGCAGCGTTGATGAGGGAACAGATACGCAGTATTTT.

The CDR3 loop reads CASSVGQGGLFVSYEQYF. DNA of the CDR3: TGTGCCAGCAGCGTAGGACAGGGGGGTCTCTTTGTCTCCTACGAGCAGTACTTC. The V and J genes are TRBV7-9 and TRBJ2-7; 10 bases agree with TRBD1. This CDR3 spans 18 amino acids. Germline V CDR1 and CDR2: SEHNR, FQNEAQ (reference sequence). The J segment lost 0 bases and the V segment lost 5 bases, leaving 13 bases of the junction unmatched.

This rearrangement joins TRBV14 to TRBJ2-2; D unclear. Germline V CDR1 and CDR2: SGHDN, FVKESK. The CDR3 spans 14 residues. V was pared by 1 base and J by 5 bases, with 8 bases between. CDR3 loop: CASSQAPLTGELFF. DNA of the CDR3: TGTGCCAGCAGCCAAGCCCCTTTAACCGGGGAGCTGTTTTTT. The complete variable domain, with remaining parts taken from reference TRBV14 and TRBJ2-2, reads EAGVTQFPSHSVIEKGQTVTLRCDPISGHDNLYWYRRVMGKEIKFLLHFVKESKQDESGMPNNRFLAERTGGTYSTLKVQPAELEDSGVYFCASSQAPLTGELFFGEGSRLTVL.

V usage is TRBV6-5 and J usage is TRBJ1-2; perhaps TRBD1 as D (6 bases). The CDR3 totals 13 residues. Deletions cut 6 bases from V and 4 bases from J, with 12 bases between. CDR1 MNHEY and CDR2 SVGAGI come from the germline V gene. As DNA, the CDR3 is TGTGCCAGCAGACCTGGAGGGGGCTATGGCTACACCTTC. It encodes CASRPGGGYGYTF.

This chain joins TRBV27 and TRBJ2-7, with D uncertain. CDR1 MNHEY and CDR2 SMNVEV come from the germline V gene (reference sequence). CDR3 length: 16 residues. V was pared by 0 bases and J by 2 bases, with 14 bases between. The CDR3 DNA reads TGTGCCAGCAGTTTATCGCCTTCTTGGTCCCCCTACGAGCAGTACTTC. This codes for CASSLSPSWSPYEQYF.

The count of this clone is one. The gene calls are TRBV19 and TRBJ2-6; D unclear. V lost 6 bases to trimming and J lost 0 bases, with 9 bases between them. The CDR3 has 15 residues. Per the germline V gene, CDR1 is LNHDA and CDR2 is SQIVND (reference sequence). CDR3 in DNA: TGTGCCAGTAGAGGACGGTACTCTGGGGCCAACGTCCTGACTTTC. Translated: CASRGRYSGANVLTF.

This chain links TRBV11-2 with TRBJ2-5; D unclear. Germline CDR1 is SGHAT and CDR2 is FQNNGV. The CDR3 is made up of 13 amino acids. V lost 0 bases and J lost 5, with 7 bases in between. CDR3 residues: CASSLEGWETQYF. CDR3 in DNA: TGTGCCAGCAGCTTAGAGGGGTGGGAGACCCAGTACTTC.

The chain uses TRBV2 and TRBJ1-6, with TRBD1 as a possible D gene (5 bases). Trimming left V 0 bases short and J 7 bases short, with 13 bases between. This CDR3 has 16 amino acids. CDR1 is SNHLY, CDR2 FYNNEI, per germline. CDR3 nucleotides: TGTGCCAGCAGTGAAGCCCAGGGAGCCCTCAATTCACCCCTCCACTTT. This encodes CASSEAQGALNSPLHF.

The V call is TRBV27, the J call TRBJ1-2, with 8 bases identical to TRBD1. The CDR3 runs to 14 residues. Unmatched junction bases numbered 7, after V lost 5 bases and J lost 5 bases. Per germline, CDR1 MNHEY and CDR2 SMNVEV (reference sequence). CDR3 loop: CASSPQDRVYGYTF. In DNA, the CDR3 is TGTGCCAGCAGTCCCCAGGACAGGGTTTATGGCTACACCTTC.

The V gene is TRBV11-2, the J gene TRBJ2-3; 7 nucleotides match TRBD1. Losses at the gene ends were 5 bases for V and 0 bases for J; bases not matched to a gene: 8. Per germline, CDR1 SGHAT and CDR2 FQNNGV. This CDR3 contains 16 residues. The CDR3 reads CASSTQGQTSTDTQYF. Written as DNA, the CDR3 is TGTGCCAGCAGCACACAGGGACAGACTAGCACAGATACGCAGTATTTT.